This paragraph reports one T cell receptor beta chain. The data are from a study of blood T cell repertoires in COVID-19. Background on the study: COVID-19 samples from acute and convalescent phases originated in the United States, Italy and Spain. PBMCs, B-cell-depleted T cells, or T cells were the source of the cDNA or gDNA that made up the material.

V shed 4 bases, J shed 4 bases, and the junction held 10 bases outside the gene matches. The CDR3 spans 16 residues. From germline, CDR1 is MNHEY and CDR2 SVGAGI. Original methodology: The authors estimated nucleated cell counts from reference gene primer amplification. Sequenced by immunoSEQ multiplex PCR; TCRdb stores in-frame clones only, minus some. V, J and clone size reflect that table, while D and trimming were determined from the DNA. The table includes under 150,000 clones, more than 75% detected once. Material: peripheral blood. This chain joins TRBV6-5 and TRBJ2-3, with 8 bases matching TRBD2. The TCR was taken from a man aged 65 to 85 with active COVID-19. The CDR3 sequence is CASSWPGLGASDTQYF. The CDR3 bases are TGTGCCAGCAGTTGGCCGGGACTAGGGGCCTCAGATACGCAGTATTTT.